This entry lists 8 T cell receptor beta chains sequenced from one sample in a study of beta chain features in type 1 diabetes. Sequenced material consisted of expressed TCRB transcripts (all of the isolated RNA was reverse transcribed). The protocol was immunoSEQ multiplex PCR, while the TCRdb copy is restricted to in-frame clones and leaves out a portion. The profile shows roughly 47,000 clones, just under 45% of them singletons. General observations from the study: TCRB CDR3s from Type 1 diabetes patients were moderately but significantly shorter in all four CD4+ subsets.

These TCRs are of unknown antigen specificity. The sequenced material came from stem cell memory CD4+ T cells from blood. The receptors originated from a man younger than 45 with type 1 diabetes.

The rearrangement links TRBV2 to TRBJ1-5, with TRBD1 as a possible D gene (6 bases). V was cut by 3 bases and J by 0 bases, with 15 bases left in between. Germline V gene sequence: CDR1 SNHLY, CDR2 FYNNEI. The CDR3 is 17 residues long. CDR3 loop: CASSDPGTYPSNQPQHF. The DNA for the CDR3 is TGTGCCAGCAGTGATCCCGGGACATACCCTAGCAATCAGCCCCAGCATTTT.

This chain uses TRBV7-6 with TRBJ2-1, with 11 bases identical to TRBD2. V gave up 4 bases and J gave up 7 bases; unmatched junction bases: 9. Germline V gene sequence: CDR1 SGHVS, CDR2 FNYEAQ. The length of the CDR3 is 16 residues. CDR3 bases: TGTGCCAGCAGCTCATTAGCGGGAGGGCCTATTAATGAGCAGTTCTTC. Translating it yields CASSSLAGGPINEQFF.

The chain joins TRBV19 to TRBJ2-1; D gene unclear. The CDR3 spans 13 residues. The germline V gene encodes CDR1 LNHDA and CDR2 SQIVND (reference sequence). Trimming took 0 bases from V and 15 from J, leaving 15 bases between them. The CDR3 is CASSIEAAIAPFF. Here the CDR3 DNA reads TGTGCCAGTAGTATAGAGGCGGCTATTGCTCCGTTCTTC. The entire variable domain, with the rest obtained from reference TRBV19 and TRBJ2-1, is as follows: DGGITQSPKYLFRKEGQNVTLSCEQNLNHDAMYWYRQDPGQGLRLIYYSQIVNDFQKGDIAEGYSVSREKKESFPLTVTSAQKNPTAFYLCASSIEAAIAPFFGPGTRLTVL.

The chain links TRBV9 to TRBJ2-1, with D uncertain. The CDR3 length is 11 residues. Trimming left V 3 bases short and J 6 bases short, with 4 bases between. Germline CDR1 reads SGDLS; CDR2 reads YYNGEE. The CDR3 DNA sequence: TGTGCCAGCAGCGCCTTCAATGAGCAGTTCTTC. Translation: CASSAFNEQFF.

This chain connects TRBV10-3 to TRBJ2-7; 7 bases agree with TRBD1. V trimming: 4 bases; J trimming: 3 bases; junction bases outside the gene matches: 6. In germline, CDR1 is ENHRY, CDR2 SYGVKD. This CDR3 has 14 residues. The CDR3 loop is CAISGRDRDYEQYF. CDR3 coding DNA: TGTGCCATCAGTGGCCGGGACAGAGACTACGAGCAGTACTTC.

This clone came up a few times. The rearrangement joins TRBV2 to TRBJ2-7; 8 bases fit TRBD2. There are 14 residues in the CDR3. The J segment lost 1 base and the V segment lost 8 bases, leaving 7 bases of the junction unmatched. Germline CDR1 and CDR2: SNHLY and FYNNEI. The CDR3 loop reads CASGLAGLSYEQYF. For the CDR3, the DNA is TGTGCCAGCGGCCTAGCGGGCCTTTCCTACGAGCAGTACTTC.

The sample holds a few counts of this clone. The chain recombines TRBV30 with TRBJ2-1; the match to TRBD2 covers 8 bases. Trimming cost V 1 base and J 3 bases; bases outside gene matches: 5. The germline CDR1 and CDR2 sequences are GTSNPN and SVGIG (reference sequence). CDR3 size: 15 residues. CDR3 in amino acids: CAWSAYSGVYNEQFF. The DNA for the CDR3 is TGTGCCTGGAGTGCATATAGCGGGGTCTACAATGAGCAGTTCTTC.

The chain has TRBV15 and TRBJ2-1; D is ambiguous. The V and J ends lost 0 bases and 5 bases respectively, with 11 bases between them. Germline V lookup: CDR1 LNHNV, CDR2 YYDKDF (reference sequence). This CDR3 contains 15 residues. CDR3 bases: TGTGCCACCAGCAGAGACCGAGGAACCAACAATGAGCAGTTCTTC. It translates to CATSRDRGTNNEQFF.